A selection of T cell receptor beta chains follows, all from one sample in a study of blood T cells in healthy people across ages. In TCRdb, the 5' RACE reads were re-called with MiXCR into one record per CDR3 protein. Seen here are about 1.8 million distinct CDR3 sequences, about 49% observed once, and the top ten hold around 2.1%. The material sequenced was blood. These receptors originate from a middle-aged woman in good health. Both conserved end residues are part of each CDR3. The order of the fields is CDR3 DNA, CDR3 protein, clone size, J gene, V gene, D gene. A D gene is named only where the DNA matches it firmly. Clone size is shown for a subset of rows, as once, few, many or a class of expanded clone.

TGCAGCGGCTCCTTTGGGTGGGAATATGGCTACACCTTC	CSGSFGWEYGYTF	-	TRBJ1-2	TRBV29-1	-
TGTGCCAGCAGCCTGGGACAGATCGAAGAGACCCAGTACTTC	CASSLGQIEETQYF	-	TRBJ2-5	TRBV7-2	TRBD1
TGCAGTGCTAGCCAGGCTTGGGAGACCCAGTACTTC	CSASQAWETQYF	-	TRBJ2-5	TRBV20-1	-
TGTGCCAGCAGTCTCGACGGACTAGCGGGGCAAGAGACCCAGTACTTC	CASSLDGLAGQETQYF	-	TRBJ2-5	TRBV2	TRBD2
TGTGCCAGCAGCTTAGGATTCATAGGGACCGGAAGGGAGACCCAGTACTTC	CASSLGFIGTGRETQYF	few	TRBJ2-5	TRBV7-6	-
TGCGCCAGCAGCCAAGGGCAGGGGGGGGGAGAAGAGACCCAGTACTTC	CASSQGQGGGEETQYF	-	TRBJ2-5	TRBV4-1	-
TGTGCCAGCAGCGTTAGAACAGGGGTGGCAAATGAGCAGTACTTC	CASSVRTGVANEQYF	-	TRBJ2-5	TRBV9	TRBD1
TGTGCCAGCAGTCCCAGGGGGGGGGTATACAATGAGCAGTTCTTC	CASSPRGGVYNEQFF	-	TRBJ2-1	TRBV25-1	-
TGTGCCAGCAGCCAACTCCTAAAACAGGGTTCCAAAAACATTCAGTACTTC	CASSQLLKQGSKNIQYF	-	TRBJ2-4	TRBV3-1	-
TGTGCCAGCAGTTCTCGTCCTAATCCAGGGTACGAGCAGTACTTC	CASSSRPNPGYEQYF	-	TRBJ2-7	TRBV6-6	-
TGTGCCAGCAGCCCCTTACCTGGTCGGGAGAGCTCCTACGAGCAGTACTTC	CASSPLPGRESSYEQYF	few	TRBJ2-7	TRBV12-3/TRBV12-4	-
TGCAGTGCTCCGACAGTCTACTACGAGCAGTACTTC	CSAPTVYYEQYF	once	TRBJ2-7	TRBV20-1	-
TGTGCCAGCACCGCGGGGGACAGGTCTTACGAGCAGTACTTC	CASTAGDRSYEQYF	few	TRBJ2-7	TRBV28	-
TGCGCCAGCAGCTTGGGGACAGGGGAAACAGATATGCAGTATTTT	CASSLGTGETDMQYF	-	TRBJ2-3	TRBV5-1	TRBD1
TGTGCCAGCAGCTCCGGCGGAGTAGGGCCCCCCTACGAGCAGTACTTC	CASSSGGVGPPYEQYF	-	TRBJ2-7	TRBV5-4	-
TGCGCCAGCAGCGCAACGACTAGCGGGGCTCAGCAGTTCTTC	CASSATTSGAQQFF	few	TRBJ2-1	TRBV5-1	TRBD2
TGTGCCACCAGTGATTTTGACACTTACCCCTACGAGCAGTACTTC	CATSDFDTYPYEQYF	-	TRBJ2-7	TRBV24-1	-
TGTGCCAGCAGTGACTTAGCGGGGGGGCAAGAGACCCAGTACTTC	CASSDLAGGQETQYF	many	TRBJ2-5	TRBV25-1	TRBD2
TGTGCCAGCTGGGGACGGATGGCAGATACGCAGTATTTT	CASWGRMADTQYF	-	TRBJ2-3	TRBV6-2/TRBV6-3	-
TGTGCCAGCTTTGGGCAGAGCTCTGGGGCCAACGTCCTGACTTTC	CASFGQSSGANVLTF	few	TRBJ2-6	TRBV6-6	-
TGTGCCAGCAGCTTAAGTCGGGGGGGCGGCACAGATACGCAGTATTTT	CASSLSRGGGTDTQYF	-	TRBJ2-3	TRBV11-2	TRBD2
TGCGCCAGCAGGCTGGCAGACCTAGCCAAAAACATTCAGTACTTC	CASRLADLAKNIQYF	-	TRBJ2-4	TRBV10-1	-
TGCAGTGCTAGAGGTGGCAGCCGCTCCTACGAGCAGTACTTC	CSARGGSRSYEQYF	-	TRBJ2-7	TRBV20-1	-
TGCGCCAGCAGCTCTGCGGGCGGGCAGACTGAAGCTTTCTTT	CASSSAGGQTEAFF	once	TRBJ1-1	TRBV5-1	-
TGTGCCAGCAGTTATTCACCGGCCAGGAACTACTATGGCTACACCTTC	CASSYSPARNYYGYTF	-	TRBJ1-2	TRBV6-2/TRBV6-3	-
TGTGCCAGCAGTCGCAGCGGGGACCTCTCCTACGAGCAGTACTTC	CASSRSGDLSYEQYF	-	TRBJ2-7	TRBV6-5	TRBD2
TGTGCCATCAGTTCGACAGGGGGCGCAAATCAGCCCCAGCATTTT	CAISSTGGANQPQHF	-	TRBJ1-5	TRBV10-3	TRBD1
TGTGCCAGCAGTTCGGGGGCGCAAGAGCAGTACTTC	CASSSGAQEQYF	few	TRBJ2-5	TRBV6-2/TRBV6-3	-
TGTGCCAGCAGCTCACTAACGATGTCAGGGGGGCCAACCTACAATGAGCAGTTCTTC	CASSSLTMSGGPTYNEQFF	-	TRBJ2-1	TRBV7-9	-
TGCGCCAGCAGCTTGGCCGGGACTAGCGGGGGGCGAGAAAAGCAGTACTTC	CASSLAGTSGGREKQYF	few	TRBJ2-4	TRBV5-1	TRBD2
TGTGCCAGCAGGCCACTAGCGGGATACAATGAGCAGTACTTC	CASRPLAGYNEQYF	once	TRBJ2-5	TRBV6-2/TRBV6-3	TRBD2
TGTGCCAGCACCGCCAGCGGGGGGGCCTACGAGCAGTACTTC	CASTASGGAYEQYF	-	TRBJ2-7	TRBV12-3/TRBV12-4	TRBD2
TGTGCCAGCAGGGAGGGGGCAAGGGAAAAACTGTTTTTT	CASREGAREKLFF	once	TRBJ1-4	TRBV6-6	TRBD1
TGTGCCAGCACGTTCAGGGGGCGCGGGGAGACCCAGTACTTC	CASTFRGRGETQYF	-	TRBJ2-5	TRBV6-6	TRBD1
TGTGCCAGCAGTTCCGGGACTAGCGGGGATCTAGGGACCCAGTACTTC	CASSSGTSGDLGTQYF	-	TRBJ2-5	TRBV28	TRBD2
TGTGCCAGCAGCTCCTCACTAGCGGGGGGTGGAAAGACCCAGTACTTC	CASSSSLAGGGKTQYF	-	TRBJ2-5	TRBV7-2	TRBD2
TGTGCCAGCAGCCGGGACGCCAGGGGTCAAGAGACCCAGTACTTC	CASSRDARGQETQYF	few	TRBJ2-5	TRBV7-2	-
TGCAGCGTGGAGGAAGGGTTTGGATACGAGCAGTACTTC	CSVEEGFGYEQYF	-	TRBJ2-7	TRBV29-1	-
TGCGCCAGCAGCCAAGATCAGGGGGGCGTGGAGACCCAGTACTTC	CASSQDQGGVETQYF	-	TRBJ2-5	TRBV4-1	-
TGCGCCAGCAGTGACGGCAGGCTCTACGAGCAGTACTTC	CASSDGRLYEQYF	-	TRBJ2-7	TRBV10-2	-
TGTGCCAGCAGTTATAGCGGGGGGGCTTCCCAAGAGACCCAGTACTTC	CASSYSGGASQETQYF	-	TRBJ2-5	TRBV6-5	TRBD2